This T cell receptor (beta chain) comes out of a study of tumor and adjacent non-tumor tissue in lung cancer. Study in general: Patients were aged about 30 to 76, nine to eleven men and 5 women, stage I to III.

TCRbeta libraries were built with three rounds of nested PCR, modified from ARM-PCR. Each CDR3 protein is one row after TCRdb ran MiXCR on the multiplex PCR reads. The sample records tens of thousands of distinct CDR3 sequences, 72% being singletons. This sample's RNA came from whole unsorted tissue. The CDR3 length is 13 residues. CDR1 and CDR2 from the germline V gene are SGHVS and FQNEAQ. Details on this clonotype: The antigen is not known. One end of the junction is discordant with germline, which a read error may explain.

Study-level results: Tumor repertoires had a smaller top 100 clone share than normal lung.

Sequencing was carried out using lung tumor tissue. The V and J genes are TRBV7-8 and TRBJ2-1; D may be TRBD2 (5 bases). The sequence came from a woman between 40 and 50 years old with non-small cell lung cancer. The CDR3 coding sequence is TGTGCCAGCAGCCCCCCCTCTTCGGGGAATATGATCTTC. This gives the protein CASSPPSSGNMIF.